These T cell receptor beta chains were read from a single sample in a study of cytomegalovirus exposure and HLA in healthy donors. TCRdb's table, derived via immunoSEQ multiplex PCR, lists solely in-frame clones and lacks some. The repertoire holds under 150,000 clones, approximately 80% seen once, with about 0.7% in the top ten. Specimen: PBMCs. All receptors derive from a man aged 18 to 30 in good health and CMV-seronegative. The CDR3 runs from the conserved cysteine through the conserved F or W. The D gene is left open where the match is weak. Only part of the rows carry a size: once, few, many, or a class if the clone is expanded.

J gene,D gene,clone size,V gene,CDR3 DNA,CDR3 protein
TRBJ1-2,TRBD1,-,TRBV7-9,TGTGCCAGCAGCCACGGCCTCTGGGCGGGACAGGGAAGTTTGGGCTACACCTTC,CASSHGLWAGQGSLGYTF
TRBJ2-7,-,-,TRBV7-9,TGTGCCAGCAGCCGCCATACAGGGAACTCCTACGAGCAGTACTTC,CASSRHTGNSYEQYF
TRBJ1-5,-,-,TRBV5-6,TGTGCCAGCAGCTTGGCGTACAGGGAAGGGCAGCCCCAGCATTTT,CASSLAYREGQPQHF
TRBJ1-5,-,-,TRBV7-9,TGTGCCAGCAGCTTAGTCGGGAGAAATCAGCCCCAGCATTTT,CASSLVGRNQPQHF
TRBJ1-5,-,-,TRBV6-5,TGTGCCAGCAGTTACACCGTCAGTCGAGGGCCCCAGCATTTT,CASSYTVSRGPQHF
TRBJ1-3,-,once,TRBV15,TGTGCCACCAGCAGAGGACCCAGGGGTTACTCTGGAAACACCATATATTTT,CATSRGPRGYSGNTIYF
TRBJ2-3,TRBD2,-,TRBV19,TGTGCCAGTACCAAGGGAGGGGATTATACGCAGTATTTT,CASTKGGDYTQYF
TRBJ1-1,-,-,TRBV9,TGTGCCAGCAGCGTAGGAATGTTGACGACTACTGAAGCTTTCTTT,CASSVGMLTTTEAFF
TRBJ1-2,TRBD1,-,TRBV5-1,TGCGCCAGCAGCGTGGACAGGGAGCGATATGGCTACACCTTC,CASSVDRERYGYTF
TRBJ1-1,-,-,TRBV29-1,TGCAGCGTTCGCGAACCCTGGAACACTGAAGCTTTCTTT,CSVREPWNTEAFF
TRBJ2-4,-,-,TRBV13,TGTGCCAGCAGCTTATGGGACAACCAAGCCAAAAACATTCAGTACTTC,CASSLWDNQAKNIQYF
TRBJ1-1,-,-,TRBV11-2,TGTGCCAGCAGTCATTCACCTTACAGGGTGGTGAACACTGAAGCTTTCTTT,CASSHSPYRVVNTEAFF
TRBJ2-5,TRBD1,-,TRBV30,TGTGCCTGGAGGGGGACAGGGGCTCCCCAGTACTTC,CAWRGTGAPQYF
TRBJ2-7,-,-,TRBV9,TGTGCCAGCAGCGTGCGAGTATCGGGAAGCTTCCACGAGCAGTACTTC,CASSVRVSGSFHEQYF
TRBJ1-5,TRBD1,-,TRBV27,TGTGCCAGCAGTTTATATGGACGACAGGGGATCCAGCCCCAGCATTTT,CASSLYGRQGIQPQHF
TRBJ1-5,-,-,TRBV27,TGTGCCAGCAGCACCCGGGTTCAGGGGTTTGCTGGGAATCAGCCCCAGCATTTT,CASSTRVQGFAGNQPQHF
TRBJ2-7,-,once,TRBV7-6,TGTGCCAGCAGCTTAAAGATTGGGACTGGCGCCTACGAGCAGTACTTC,CASSLKIGTGAYEQYF
TRBJ1-1,-,-,TRBV9,TGTGCCAGCAGCGTAGACCAGATGAACACTGAAGCTTTCTTT,CASSVDQMNTEAFF
TRBJ1-5,-,-,TRBV5-8,TGTGCCAGCAGCTTGACAGCTAGCAATCAGCCCCAGCATTTT,CASSLTASNQPQHF
TRBJ1-5,-,-,TRBV19,TGTGCCAGTAGTATACAGGCAGGGGGCAATCAGCCCCAGCATTTT,CASSIQAGGNQPQHF
TRBJ1-2,-,-,TRBV9,TGTGCCAGCAGCCCACGCAGGGGTTCCTATGGCTACACCTTC,CASSPRRGSYGYTF
TRBJ2-6,-,once,TRBV28,TGTGCCAGCAGTTCGCTCGGCTCTGGGGCCAACGTCCTGACTTTC,CASSSLGSGANVLTF
TRBJ2-3,-,-,TRBV5-1,TGCGCCAGCAGCTTGGGGGGGCTAGAAAGCACAGATACGCAGTATTTT,CASSLGGLESTDTQYF
TRBJ1-1,-,-,TRBV19,TGTGCCAGTAGTTCGGGTAAAAACACTGAAGCTTTCTTT,CASSSGKNTEAFF
TRBJ2-5,-,-,TRBV29-1,TGCAGCGTTGACAGGGGCGAAGAGACCCAGTACTTC,CSVDRGEETQYF
TRBJ1-2,-,-,TRBV2,TGTGCCAGCAGCGACGTCCGGGGGAACTATGGCTACACCTTC,CASSDVRGNYGYTF